This T cell receptor beta chain stems from a study of cytomegalovirus exposure and HLA in healthy donors. This CDR3 region has 10 residues. The germline V and J ends were trimmed by 11 bases and 7 bases, with 8 bases remaining between them. The V gene's germline CDR1 is SEHNR and CDR2 FQNEAQ (reference sequence). With 60 Vbeta and 13 Jbeta primers, the PCR was carried out. TCRdb's copy holds only in-frame clones and misses some; the assay was immunoSEQ multiplex PCR. In the table there are fewer than 200,000 clones, about 75% of which are singletons. This clone was counted only a few times. Sample: PBMCs. This chain links TRBV7-9 with TRBJ2-2; weak D call: TRBD2 (5 bases). This TCR derives from a male donor in good health and CMV-seronegative. The CDR3, as DNA: TGTGCCGAGGGCATCGGGGAGCTGTTTTTT. Its protein is CAEGIGELFF.